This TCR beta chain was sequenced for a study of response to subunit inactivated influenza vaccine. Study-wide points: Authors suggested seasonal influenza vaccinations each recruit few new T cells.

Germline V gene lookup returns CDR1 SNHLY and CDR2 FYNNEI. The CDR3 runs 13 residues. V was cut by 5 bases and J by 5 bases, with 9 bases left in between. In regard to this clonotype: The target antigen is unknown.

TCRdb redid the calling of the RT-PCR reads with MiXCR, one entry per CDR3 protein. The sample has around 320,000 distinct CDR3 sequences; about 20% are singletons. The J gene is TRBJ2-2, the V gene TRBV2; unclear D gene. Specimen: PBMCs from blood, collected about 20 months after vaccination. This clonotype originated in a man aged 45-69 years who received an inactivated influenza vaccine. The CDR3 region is CASSSAYTGELFF. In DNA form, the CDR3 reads TGTGCCAGCAGTTCGGCCTATACCGGGGAGCTGTTTTTT.